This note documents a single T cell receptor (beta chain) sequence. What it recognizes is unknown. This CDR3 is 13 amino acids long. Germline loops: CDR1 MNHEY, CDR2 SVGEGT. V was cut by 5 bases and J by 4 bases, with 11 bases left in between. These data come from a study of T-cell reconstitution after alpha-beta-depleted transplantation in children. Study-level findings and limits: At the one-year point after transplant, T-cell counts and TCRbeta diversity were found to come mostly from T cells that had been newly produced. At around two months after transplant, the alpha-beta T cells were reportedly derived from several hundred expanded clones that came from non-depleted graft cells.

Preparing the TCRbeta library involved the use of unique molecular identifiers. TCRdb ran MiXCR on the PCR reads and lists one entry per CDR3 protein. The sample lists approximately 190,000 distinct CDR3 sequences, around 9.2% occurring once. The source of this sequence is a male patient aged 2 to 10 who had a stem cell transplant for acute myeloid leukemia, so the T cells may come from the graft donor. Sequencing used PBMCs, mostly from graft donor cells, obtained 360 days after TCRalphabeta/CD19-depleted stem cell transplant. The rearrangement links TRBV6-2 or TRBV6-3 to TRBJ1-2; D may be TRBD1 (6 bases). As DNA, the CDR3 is TGTGCCAGCAGTACGACAGGCCTCTATGGCTACACCTTC. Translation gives CASSTTGLYGYTF.